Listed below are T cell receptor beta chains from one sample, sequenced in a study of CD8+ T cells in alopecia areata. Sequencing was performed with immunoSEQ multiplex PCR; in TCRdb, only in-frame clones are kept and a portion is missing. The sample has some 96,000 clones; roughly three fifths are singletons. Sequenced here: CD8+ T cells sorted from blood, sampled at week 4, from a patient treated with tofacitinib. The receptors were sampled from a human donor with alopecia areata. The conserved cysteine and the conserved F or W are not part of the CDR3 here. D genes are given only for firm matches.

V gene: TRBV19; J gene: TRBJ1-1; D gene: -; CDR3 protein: ASLRQSNTEAF
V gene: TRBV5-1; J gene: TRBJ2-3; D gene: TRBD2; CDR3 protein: ASSLGTTRTDTQY
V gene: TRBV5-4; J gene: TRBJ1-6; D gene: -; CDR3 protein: ASSLDVDWNSPLH
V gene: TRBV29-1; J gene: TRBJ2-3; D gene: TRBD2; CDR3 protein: SVEDRGDGTDTQY
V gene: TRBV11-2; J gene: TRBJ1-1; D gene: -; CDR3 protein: ASSLGPGGEAF
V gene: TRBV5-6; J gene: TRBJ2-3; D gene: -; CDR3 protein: ASSQGTPATDTQY
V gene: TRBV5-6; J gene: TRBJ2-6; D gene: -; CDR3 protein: ASSFSGANVLT
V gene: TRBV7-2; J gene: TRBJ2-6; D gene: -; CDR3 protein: ASSLVGGTAPTGANVLT
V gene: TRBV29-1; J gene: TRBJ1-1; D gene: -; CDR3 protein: SVEGTANTEAF
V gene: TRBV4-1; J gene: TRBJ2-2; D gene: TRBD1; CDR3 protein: ASSQWSGGPGELF
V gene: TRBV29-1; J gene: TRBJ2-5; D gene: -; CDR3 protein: SVEPRTLQETQY
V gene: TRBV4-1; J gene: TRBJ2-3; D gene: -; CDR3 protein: ASSQVGDNTDTQY
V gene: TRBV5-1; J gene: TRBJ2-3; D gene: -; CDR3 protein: ASKEAWQGDTQY
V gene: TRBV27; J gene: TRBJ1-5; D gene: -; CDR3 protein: ASGLSISNQPQH
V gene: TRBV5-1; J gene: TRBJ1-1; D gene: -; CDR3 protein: ASSFSGSTEAF
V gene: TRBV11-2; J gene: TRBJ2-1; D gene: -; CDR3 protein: ASSLLLTANEQF
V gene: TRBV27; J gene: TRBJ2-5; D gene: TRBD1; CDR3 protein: ASSVTGEGETQY
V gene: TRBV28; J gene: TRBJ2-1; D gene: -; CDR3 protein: AIAGIYSNEQF
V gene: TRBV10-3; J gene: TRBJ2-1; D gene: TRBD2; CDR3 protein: AISEGTSEANEQF
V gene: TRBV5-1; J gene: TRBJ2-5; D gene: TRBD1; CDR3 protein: ASSLARDREVDETQY
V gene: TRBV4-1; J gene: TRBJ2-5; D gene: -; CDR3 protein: ASSQEATGRYQETQY
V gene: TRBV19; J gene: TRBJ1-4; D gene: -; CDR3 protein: ASSIGADFNEKLF
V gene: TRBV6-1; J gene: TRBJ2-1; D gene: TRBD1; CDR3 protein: ASRPRTGLSNEQF
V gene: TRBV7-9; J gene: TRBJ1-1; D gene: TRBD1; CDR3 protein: ASSPGGTEAF
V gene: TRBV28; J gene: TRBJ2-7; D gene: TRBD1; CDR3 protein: ASSGQGAYEQY
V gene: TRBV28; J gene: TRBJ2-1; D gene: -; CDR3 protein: ASSFVVNSYNEQF
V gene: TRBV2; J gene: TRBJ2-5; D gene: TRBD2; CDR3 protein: ASSDGSGGFQETQY
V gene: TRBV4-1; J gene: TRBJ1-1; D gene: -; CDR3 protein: ASSQGQEGDTEAF
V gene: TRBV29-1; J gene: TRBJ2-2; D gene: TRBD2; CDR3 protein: SVEISGGVTGELF
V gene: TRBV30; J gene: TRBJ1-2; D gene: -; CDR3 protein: AWTEAGDGYT
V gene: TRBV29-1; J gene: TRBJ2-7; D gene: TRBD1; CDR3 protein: SAGTDYEQY
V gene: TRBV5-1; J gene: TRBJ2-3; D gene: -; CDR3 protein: ASSLVDRTQY
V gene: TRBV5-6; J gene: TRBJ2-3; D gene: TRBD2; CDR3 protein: ASSLAGRPDTQY
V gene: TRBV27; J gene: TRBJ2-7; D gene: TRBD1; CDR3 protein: ASSYGTGMYEQY
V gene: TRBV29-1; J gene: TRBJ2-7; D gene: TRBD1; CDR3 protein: SVEVGDSYEQY
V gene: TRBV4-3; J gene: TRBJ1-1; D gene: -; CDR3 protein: ASSQATGNTEAF
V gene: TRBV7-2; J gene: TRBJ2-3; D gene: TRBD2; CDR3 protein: ASSLGLSGRAIDTQY
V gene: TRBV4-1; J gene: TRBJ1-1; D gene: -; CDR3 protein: ASSQAGLEAF
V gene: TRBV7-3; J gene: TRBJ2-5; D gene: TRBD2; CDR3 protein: ASSPLAVQETQY
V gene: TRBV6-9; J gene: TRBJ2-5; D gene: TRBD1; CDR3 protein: ASSSGQGQETQY
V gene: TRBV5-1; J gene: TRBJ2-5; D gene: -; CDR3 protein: ASSPGLTQETQY
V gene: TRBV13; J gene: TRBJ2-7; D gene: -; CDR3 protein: ASSVGNTEQY
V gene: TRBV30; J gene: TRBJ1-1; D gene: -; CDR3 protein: AWSVSRTAEAF
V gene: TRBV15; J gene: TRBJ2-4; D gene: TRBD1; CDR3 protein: ATSEGQGNSNKEY
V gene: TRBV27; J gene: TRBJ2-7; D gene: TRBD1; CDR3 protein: ASSYVGQGFDEQY
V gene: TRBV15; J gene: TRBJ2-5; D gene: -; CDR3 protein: ATSRDRRVGETQY
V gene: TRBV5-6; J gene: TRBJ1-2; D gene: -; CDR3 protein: ASSFSRSNYGYT
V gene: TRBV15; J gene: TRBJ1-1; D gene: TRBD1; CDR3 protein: ATSGEAGTATEAF
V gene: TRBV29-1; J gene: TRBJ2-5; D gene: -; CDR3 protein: SVEGGTEETQY
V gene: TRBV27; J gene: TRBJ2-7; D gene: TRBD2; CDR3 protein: ASGTSGSYEQY
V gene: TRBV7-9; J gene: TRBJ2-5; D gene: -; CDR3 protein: ASSHVDMEETQY
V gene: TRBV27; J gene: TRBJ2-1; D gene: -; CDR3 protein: ASGSLGSYNEQF
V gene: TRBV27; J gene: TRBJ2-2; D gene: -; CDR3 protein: ASSFRGQNTGELF
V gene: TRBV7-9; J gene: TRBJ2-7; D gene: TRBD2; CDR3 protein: ASSEGLAGINEQY
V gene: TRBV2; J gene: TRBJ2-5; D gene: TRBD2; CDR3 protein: ASLPGLEETQY
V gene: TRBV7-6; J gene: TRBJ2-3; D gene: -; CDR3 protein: ASSFGTSLRTDTQY
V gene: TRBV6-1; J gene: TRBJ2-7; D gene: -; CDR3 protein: ASSEWRRRQVSYEQY
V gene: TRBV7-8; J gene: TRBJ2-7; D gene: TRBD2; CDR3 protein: ASSFGGGPHEQY
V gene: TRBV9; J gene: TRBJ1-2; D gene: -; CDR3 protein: ASSPTEGGSYGYT